One and the same sample provided the 28 T cell receptor beta chains below, sequenced in a study of cytomegalovirus exposure and HLA in healthy donors. 13 Jbeta primers and 60 Vbeta primers were used for the PCR. Only in-frame clones appear in the TCRdb table, and some are missing; sequencing was by immunoSEQ multiplex PCR. The table lists about 100,000 clones, around 85% of them singletons. Material: PBMCs. These receptors were collected from a man younger than 45 in good health and CMV-seronegative.

This clone was found once. This chain joins TRBV10-2 and TRBJ2-1, with D possibly being TRBD2 (5 bases). The CDR3 spans 12 residues. Germline loops: CDR1 WSHSY, CDR2 SAAADI. V lost 7 bases and J lost 10, with 14 bases in between. This CDR3 reads CASTDSLGEQFF. The CDR3 DNA reads as TGCGCCAGCACGGACTCGCTCGGGGAGCAGTTCTTC.

This chain uses TRBV11-1 with TRBJ2-3; 10 bases fit TRBD2. CDR3 length: 15 residues. Per the germline V gene, CDR1 is SGHAT and CDR2 is FQDESV (reference sequence). The ends lost 6 bases at V and 5 bases at J; junction bases unmatched: 8. The CDR3 sequence is CASSLSGRRGDTQYF. The DNA for the CDR3 is TGTGCCAGCAGTCTTAGCGGGAGGCGAGGAGATACGCAGTATTTT.

The gene calls are TRBV7-3 and TRBJ2-3, with 8 bases aligning to TRBD1. The CDR3 has 15 amino acids. From germline, CDR1 is SGHTA and CDR2 FQGTGA. V shed 0 bases and J 3 bases; nucleotides not matched to a gene: 2. The CDR3: CASSLTDRDTDTQYF. The DNA of the CDR3 is TGTGCCAGCAGCTTAACGGACAGGGATACAGATACGCAGTATTTT.

The chain couples TRBV29-1 to TRBJ2-2; perhaps TRBD1 as D (6 bases). This CDR3 region has 14 residues. V dropped 7 bases and J dropped 5 bases, with 17 bases sitting between them. Germline V lookup: CDR1 SQVTM, CDR2 ANQGSEA. The CDR3 sequence: CSAKRGTVTGELFF. The CDR3 coding sequence is TGCAGCGCGAAAAGGGGGACGGTTACCGGGGAGCTGTTTTTT.

Only one count was recorded for this clone. V is TRBV25-1 and J is TRBJ2-7, with 7 positions matching TRBD1. Germline CDR1 reads MGHDK; CDR2 reads SYGVNS. The V gene end was trimmed by 5 bases and the J gene end by 6 bases; junction bases not matched to a gene: 13. This CDR3 contains 15 residues. CDR3 coding DNA: TGTGCCAGCAGTAGTACCGACAGGGCCCTAAGCGAGCAGTACTTC. Protein product: CASSSTDRALSEQYF.

The chain has TRBV5-4 and TRBJ2-2; no clear D gene. Trimming stripped 0 bases from V and 2 bases from J, with 5 bases between. The germline V gene encodes CDR1 SGHNT and CDR2 YYREEE (reference sequence). The CDR3 is 14 residues long. The CDR3 here is CASSLVQNTGELFF. The CDR3 coding sequence is TGTGCCAGCAGCTTGGTCCAAAACACCGGGGAGCTGTTTTTT. Supplemented by reference TRBV5-4 and TRBJ2-2, the full variable domain reads ETGVTQSPTHLIKTRGQQVTLRCSSQSGHNTVSWYQQALGQGPQFIFQYYREEENGRGNFPPRFSGLQFPNYSSELNVNALELDDSALYLCASSLVQNTGELFFGEGSRLTVL.

V is TRBV30 and J is TRBJ2-1; 7 nucleotides align to TRBD2. The CDR3 sequence is 13 residues long. Germline-derived CDR1 and CDR2 are GTSNPN and SVGIG (reference sequence). Trimming removed 3 bases from V and 4 bases from J; junction bases left unmatched: 3. CDR3: CAWRWEGYNEQFF. CDR3 sequence (DNA): TGTGCCTGGAGGTGGGAGGGGTACAATGAGCAGTTCTTC.

The table lists this clone with a few counts. V gene TRBV19 combines with J gene TRBJ2-1; D remains ambiguous. In germline, CDR1 is LNHDA, CDR2 SQIVND (reference sequence). Trimming removed 1 base from V and 4 bases from J, with 17 bases in between. CDR3 length: 17 residues. CDR3 DNA: TGTGCCAGTAGTATAGTCATCAGCCGCGGTCAGTACAATGAGCAGTTCTTC. Protein sequence: CASSIVISRGQYNEQFF.

This sequence joins TRBV7-8 and TRBJ2-1; possible D gene TRBD2, 5 bases. Trimming pared 6 bases from V and 0 bases from J, leaving 12 bases between. Germline lookup yields CDR1 SGHVS and CDR2 FQNEAQ. CDR3 length: 15 residues. The CDR3 DNA sequence: TGTGCCAGCAGTACGGAAGGGAGCTCCTACAATGAGCAGTTCTTC. It yields the protein CASSTEGSSYNEQFF.

The rearrangement joins TRBV5-4 to TRBJ2-2; 12 bases match TRBD2. From germline, CDR1 is SGHNT and CDR2 YYREEE (reference sequence). The CDR3 sequence is 18 residues long. With 3 bases clipped from V and 4 bases from J, the junction kept 10 bases outside the gene matches. The CDR3 DNA sequence: TGTGCCAGCAGCTCGGGACTAGCGGGTTGGGAAGGCACCGGGGAGCTGTTTTTT. Translating it yields CASSSGLAGWEGTGELFF.

V and J are TRBV25-1 and TRBJ1-2; D remains unclear. CDR1 and CDR2 from the germline V gene are MGHDK and SYGVNS. This CDR3 has 13 amino acids. V was pared by 3 bases and J by 5 bases, with 10 bases between. CDR3 loop: CASSDPGSYGYTF. The CDR3 coding sequence is TGTGCCAGCAGTGATCCCGGGTCGTATGGCTACACCTTC.

V gene TRBV21-1 combines with J gene TRBJ2-7; the DNA was not used to check the table's D call, TRBD2. TRBV21-1 is recorded as a pseudogene. The CDR3 spans 17 residues. The CDR3 loop is CASREKVPGKDPYEQYF. The CDR3, as DNA: TGTGCCAGCAGGGAAAAGGTCCCCGGGAAGGACCCCTACGAGCAGTACTTC.

Remarks on this clone: The sample has other DNA sequences that encode this CDR3 too. The chain links TRBV19 to TRBJ2-1; no clear D. V lost 1 base and J 6 bases, leaving 4 bases between the germline ends. This CDR3 comprises 12 residues. Germline V gene lookup returns CDR1 LNHDA and CDR2 SQIVND (reference sequence). The CDR3 sequence: CASSIGGNEQFF. In DNA, the CDR3 is TGTGCCAGTAGTATAGGAGGCAATGAGCAGTTCTTC.

The chain employs TRBV9 and TRBJ1-1; TRBD1 matches 7 bases. This CDR3 comprises 16 residues. Germline V lookup: CDR1 SGDLS, CDR2 YYNGEE. Trimming at V came to 3 bases and at J to 0 bases, leaving 8 bases not matched to a gene. CDR3 sequence: CASSAEDRAVNTEAFF. The CDR3 coding sequence is TGTGCCAGCAGCGCGGAAGACAGGGCGGTGAACACTGAAGCTTTCTTT.

The rearrangement links TRBV9 to TRBJ1-1; D might be TRBD1 (6 bases). Trimming took 2 bases from V and 7 from J, leaving 9 bases between them. CDR3 length equals 12 residues. CDR1 and CDR2 from the germline V gene are SGDLS and YYNGEE. CDR3 in amino acids: CASSVLDSEAFF. The DNA of the CDR3 is TGTGCCAGCAGCGTCCTGGACAGTGAAGCTTTCTTT.

The CDR3 DNA reads as TGTGCCAGCAGTTCTTATAATCGACAGGGGAACACCGGGGAGCTGTTTTTT. Its translation: CASSSYNRQGNTGELFF. This chain uses TRBV28 with TRBJ2-2; 7 bases match TRBD1. This CDR3 is built from 17 residues. V lost 4 bases to trimming and J lost 1 base; unmatched junction nucleotides: 9. Per the germline V gene, CDR1 is MDHEN and CDR2 is SYDVKM.

The chain links TRBV9 to TRBJ2-1; 12 nucleotides line up with TRBD2. V lost 0 bases and J lost 4; bases outside the gene matches: 8. The CDR3 is 18 amino acids. Per germline, CDR1 SGDLS and CDR2 YYNGEE. Here the CDR3 DNA reads TGTGCCAGCAGCGTAGTACCTAGCGGGGGGGCGAGGTACAATGAGCAGTTCTTC. This codes for CASSVVPSGGARYNEQFF. The whole variable domain, filled in from reference TRBV9 and TRBJ2-1, reads DSGVTQTPKHLITATGQRVTLRCSPRSGDLSVYWYQQSLDQGLQFLIQYYNGEERAKGNILERFSAQQFPDLHSELNLSSLELGDSALYFCASSVVPSGGARYNEQFFGPGTRLTVL.

This clone was seen more than once but under ten times. The chain uses TRBV6-5 and TRBJ2-2, with TRBD1 matching over 10 bases. CDR1 and CDR2 from the germline V gene are MNHEY and SVGAGI. The CDR3 length is 15 residues. The V and J ends lost 5 bases and 7 bases, in that order; junction bases with no gene match: 7. CDR3 loop: CASSHGQGEVGELFF. CDR3 sequence (DNA): TGTGCCAGCAGTCACGGACAGGGGGAGGTCGGGGAGCTGTTTTTT.

The chain links TRBV7-9 to TRBJ2-2; 15 bases agree with TRBD2. Germline loops: CDR1 SEHNR, CDR2 FQNEAQ (reference sequence). The CDR3 extends over 18 amino acids. J was trimmed by 5 bases and V by 5 bases; bases with no gene match: 9. The CDR3 protein is CASSQGLAGGRGTGELFF. In DNA form, the CDR3 reads TGTGCCAGCAGCCAGGGACTAGCGGGAGGCCGGGGGACCGGGGAGCTGTTTTTT.

The V and J genes are TRBV29-1 and TRBJ2-5; D is perhaps TRBD2 (6 bases). Trimming shortened V by 6 bases and J by 0 bases, and 20 bases separated the two germline ends. This CDR3 region has 16 residues. Germline-derived CDR1 and CDR2 are SQVTM and ANQGSEA. CDR3 residues: CSVQLLGGRYQETQYF. Written as DNA, the CDR3 is TGCAGCGTCCAATTGCTGGGGGGTCGGTACCAAGAGACCCAGTACTTC.

The chain is built from TRBV9 and TRBJ2-3; D might be TRBD2 (6 bases). The CDR3 spans 14 residues. CDR1 is SGDLS, CDR2 YYNGEE, per germline. V lost 1 base and J 2 bases, leaving 8 bases between the germline ends. CDR3 amino acids: CASSVREDTDTQYF. CDR3 sequence (DNA): TGTGCCAGCAGCGTAAGGGAGGACACAGATACGCAGTATTTT.

V is TRBV7-2 and J is TRBJ1-6, with 8 bases that match TRBD1. CDR1 and CDR2 (germline): SGHTA, FQGNSA. The CDR3 is made up of 15 amino acids. Trimming cost V 8 bases and J 6 bases; bases outside gene matches: 9. CDR3: CASGRGQAINSPLHF. The CDR3, as DNA: TGTGCCAGCGGTAGGGGACAGGCGATTAATTCACCCCTCCACTTT.

CDR3: CSVDRLAGGTSYEQYF. Here the CDR3 DNA reads TGCAGCGTTGATCGACTAGCGGGGGGAACATCCTACGAGCAGTACTTC. This chain links TRBV29-1 with TRBJ2-7; 13 nucleotides match TRBD2. Germline V gene sequence: CDR1 SQVTM, CDR2 ANQGSEA. This CDR3 comprises 16 residues. The trim removed 3 bases at V and 1 base at J, leaving 6 bases unmatched.

The rearrangement joins TRBV7-9 to TRBJ1-1; D uncertain. CDR3 length equals 13 residues. Germline values: CDR1 SEHNR, CDR2 FQNEAQ (reference sequence). Between the trimmed V and J ends, which lost 6 bases and 0 bases, there was a span of 8 bases. The CDR3 region is CASSRQMNTEAFF. Written as DNA, the CDR3 is TGTGCCAGCAGTCGCCAGATGAACACTGAAGCTTTCTTT.

This sequence joins TRBV6-1 and TRBJ1-1; no reliable D call. The CDR3 sequence is 17 residues long. Trimming cost V 2 bases and J 0 bases, with 16 bases left between them. CDR1 is MNHNS and CDR2 is SASEGT in the germline V gene. CDR3 nucleotide sequence: TGTGCCAGCAGTGAATTGAGTACAGCATACATGAACACTGAAGCTTTCTTT. Amino acid sequence: CASSELSTAYMNTEAFF.

V usage is TRBV21-1 and J usage is TRBJ1-2; TRBD1 reflects the table's D call only, with no check against the DNA. TRBV21-1 is assigned pseudogene status. The CDR3 sequence is 13 residues long. CDR3 protein: CACQTEANYGYTF. CDR3 bases: TGTGCCTGCCAGACAGAAGCTAACTATGGCTACACCTTC.

The V call is TRBV6-1, the J call TRBJ1-2; D not resolved. V gave up 3 bases and J gave up 8 bases, with 7 bases separating them. This CDR3 is built from 11 residues. The germline V gene encodes CDR1 MNHNS and CDR2 SASEGT. Here the CDR3 reads CASSDAEGYTF. The CDR3 DNA follows: TGTGCCAGCAGTGATGCGGAGGGCTACACCTTC.

This sequence joins TRBV10-3 and TRBJ1-5; D unresolved. V lost 5 bases and J lost 1, with 12 bases in between. Germline V gene data show CDR1 as ENHRY and CDR2 as SYGVKD. This CDR3 is 15 amino acids long. The CDR3 region is CAISSVRESNQPQHF. Here the CDR3 DNA reads TGTGCCATCAGTTCAGTGAGGGAGAGCAATCAGCCCCAGCATTTT.